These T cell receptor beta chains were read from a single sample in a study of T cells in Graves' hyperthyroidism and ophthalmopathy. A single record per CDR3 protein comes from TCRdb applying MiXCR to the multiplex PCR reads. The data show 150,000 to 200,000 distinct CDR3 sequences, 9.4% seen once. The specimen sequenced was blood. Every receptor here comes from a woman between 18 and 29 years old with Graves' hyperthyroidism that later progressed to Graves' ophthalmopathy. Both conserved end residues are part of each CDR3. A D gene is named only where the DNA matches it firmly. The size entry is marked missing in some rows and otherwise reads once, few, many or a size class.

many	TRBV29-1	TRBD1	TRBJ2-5	CSVDAWDREQETQYF	TGCAGCGTTGACGCTTGGGACAGGGAACAAGAGACCCAGTACTTC
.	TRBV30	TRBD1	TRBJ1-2	CAWTETGAHTF	TGTGCCTGGACCGAGACAGGGGCCCACACCTTC
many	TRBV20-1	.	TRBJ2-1	CSARALNNEQFF	TGCAGTGCTAGAGCCCTTAACAATGAGCAGTTCTTC
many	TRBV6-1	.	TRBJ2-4	CASSQTGGRNIQYF	TGTGCCAGCAGCCAAACAGGAGGAAGAAACATTCAGTACTTC
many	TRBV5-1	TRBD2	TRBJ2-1	CASSLGEGYNEQFF	TGCGCCAGCAGCTTGGGGGAGGGATACAATGAGCAGTTCTTC
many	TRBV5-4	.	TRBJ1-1	CASHDSRRTNTEAFF	TGTGCCAGCCATGACTCCCGACGGACGAACACTGAAGCTTTCTTT
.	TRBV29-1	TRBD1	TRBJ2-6	CSVEVPGQHSGANVLTF	TGCAGCGTTGAAGTTCCGGGACAGCACTCTGGGGCCAACGTCCTGACTTTC
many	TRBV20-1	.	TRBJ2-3	CSAQNRDSTDTQYF	TGCAGTGCTCAAAATAGGGACTCCACAGATACGCAGTATTTT
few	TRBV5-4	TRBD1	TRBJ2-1	CASSQGAGIYNEQFF	TGTGCCAGCAGCCAGGGGGCGGGAATCTACAATGAGCAGTTCTTC
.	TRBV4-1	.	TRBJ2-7	CASSPLFGGDYEQYF	TGCGCCAGCAGCCCTCTTTTCGGGGGAGACTACGAGCAGTACTTC
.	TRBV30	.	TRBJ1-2	CAWTPHSGGDYGYTF	TGTGCCTGGACACCTCATTCCGGGGGCGACTATGGCTACACCTTC
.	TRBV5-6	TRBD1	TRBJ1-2	CASSGGDRITNYGYTF	TGTGCCAGCAGCGGAGGGGACAGAATTACTAACTATGGCTACACCTTC
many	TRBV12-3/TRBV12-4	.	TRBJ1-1	CASSSGVGQSNTEAFF	TGTGCCAGCAGTTCTGGGGTCGGACAGTCCAACACTGAAGCTTTCTTT
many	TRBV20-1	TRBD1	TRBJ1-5	CSASRTGMDQPQHF	TGCAGTGCTAGCAGGACAGGGATGGATCAGCCCCAGCATTTT
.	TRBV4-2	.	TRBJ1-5	CASSQVGDRNQPQHF	TGTGCCAGCAGCCAAGTGGGTGACAGAAATCAGCCCCAGCATTTT
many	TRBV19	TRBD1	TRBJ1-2	CASSPFTGTVFNYGYTF	TGTGCCAGTAGTCCTTTTACCGGGACAGTTTTTAACTATGGCTACACCTTC
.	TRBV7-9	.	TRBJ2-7	CASSLGQSIYEQYF	TGTGCCAGCAGCCTCGGACAGAGCATCTACGAGCAGTACTTC
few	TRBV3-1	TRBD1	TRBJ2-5	CASSQGAGQGHYLETQYF	TGTGCCAGCAGCCAAGGGGCGGGACAGGGACATTACTTAGAGACCCAGTACTTC
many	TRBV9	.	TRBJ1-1	CASSEGPHTEAFF	TGTGCCAGCAGCGAGGGACCCCACACTGAAGCTTTCTTT
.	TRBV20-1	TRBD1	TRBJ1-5	CSAFPRQGNPPQHF	TGCAGTGCCTTTCCACGACAGGGAAATCCGCCCCAGCATTTT
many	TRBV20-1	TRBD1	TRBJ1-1	CSATGTGVTEAFF	TGCAGTGCCACCGGGACAGGGGTGACTGAAGCTTTCTTT
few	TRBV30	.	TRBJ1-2	CAWTAPLGGQDLSYGYTF	TGTGCCTGGACCGCCCCTCTAGGCGGGCAGGACCTTAGCTATGGCTACACCTTC
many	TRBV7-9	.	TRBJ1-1	CASSSAGAAEAFF	TGTGCCAGCAGCTCTGCGGGGGCGGCTGAAGCTTTCTTT
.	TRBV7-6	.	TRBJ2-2	CASTNSAANTGELFF	TGTGCCAGCACTAATAGCGCAGCGAACACCGGGGAGCTGTTTTTT
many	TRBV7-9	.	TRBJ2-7	CASSSPGQGGYEQYF	TGTGCCAGCAGCTCTCCCGGACAGGGAGGGTACGAGCAGTACTTC
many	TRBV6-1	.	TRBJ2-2	CASSVPETNTGELFF	TGTGCCAGCAGTGTTCCGGAAACGAACACCGGGGAGCTGTTTTTT
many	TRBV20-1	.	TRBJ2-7	CSARDRSGYEQYF	TGCAGTGCTAGAGATCGAAGTGGATACGAGCAGTACTTC
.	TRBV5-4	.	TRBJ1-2	CASSLVGEPPGRGYTF	TGTGCCAGCAGCTTGGTAGGGGAGCCCCCAGGGCGGGGCTACACCTTC
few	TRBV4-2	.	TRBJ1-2	CASSQEGRVSNYGYTF	TGTGCCAGCAGCCAAGAAGGTAGAGTCTCTAACTATGGCTACACCTTC
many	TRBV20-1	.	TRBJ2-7	CSAPGPGNRYEQYF	TGCAGTGCTCCGGGACCAGGGAATAGATACGAGCAGTACTTC
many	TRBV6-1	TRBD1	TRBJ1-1	CASRIDRDRGKRNTEAFF	TGTGCCAGCAGAATCGACCGGGACAGGGGGAAAAGGAACACTGAAGCTTTCTTT